Following are 9 T cell receptor beta chains from one sample sequenced in a study of T cell repertoires in cytomegalovirus infection. TCRdb analysed the reads with MiXCR anew, one entry per CDR3 protein. The sample holds a few hundred thousand distinct CDR3 sequences; almost 40% are singletons and the top ten take around 48%. What these receptors recognize is not known. Source: cultured PBMCs, taken from culture after CMV antigen stimulation. The receptors shown here come from a human donor in good health (CMV status not recorded). Some clones in this sample may be carry-over from other donors' samples.

The J gene is TRBJ2-7, the V gene TRBV6-1; 9 nucleotides match TRBD2. The CDR3 has 15 residues. With 8 bases clipped from V and 3 bases from J, the junction kept 11 bases outside the gene matches. The germline V gene encodes CDR1 MNHNS and CDR2 SASEGT. The CDR3: CASGKAGGPFYEQYF. CDR3 sequence (DNA): TGTGCCAGCGGTAAAGCGGGGGGCCCCTTCTACGAGCAGTACTTC.

CDR3 sequence (DNA): TGTGCCAGCAGCCCCCCCGACGGGACGAAAGAGTTCTTC. Encoded protein: CASSPPDGTKEFF. V gene TRBV7-2 combines with J gene TRBJ2-1, with D perhaps matching TRBD1 or TRBD2 (5 bases each). Germline V gene lookup returns CDR1 SGHTA and CDR2 FQGNSA. The germline V and J ends were trimmed by 5 bases and 14 bases, with 19 bases remaining between them. This CDR3 spans 13 amino acids.

The genes are TRBV10-3 and TRBJ1-4; a possible D gene is TRBD1 (5 bases). Germline V gives CDR1 ENHRY, CDR2 SYGVKD. With 11 bases removed from V and 0 bases from J, the gap between germline ends came to 19 bases. The CDR3 is made up of 16 amino acids. DNA of the CDR3: TGTGCCGACCCACCCAACCGACAGTCAACTAATGAAAAACTGTTTTTT. It yields the protein CADPPNRQSTNEKLFF.

The CDR3 is CASSQAWYQETQYF. The CDR3 DNA is TGCGCCAGCAGCCAAGCGTGGTACCAAGAGACCCAGTACTTC. The rearrangement joins TRBV4-1 to TRBJ2-5, with D hard to call. Germline CDR1 reads MGHRA; CDR2 reads YSYEKL. The V and J ends lost 1 base and 0 bases respectively, with 6 bases between them. The CDR3 is 14 residues long.

This chain uses TRBV19 with TRBJ1-5; tentative D call: TRBD1 (5 bases). The V gene lost 3 bases and the J gene lost 2 bases, with 11 bases spanning the gap. CDR3 length equals 15 residues. Per germline, CDR1 LNHDA and CDR2 SQIVND (reference sequence). The CDR3 DNA is TGTGCCAGTAGTATCAGGGAGGGAGGCAATCAGCCCCAGCATTTT. It translates to CASSIREGGNQPQHF.

This clonotype was picked up a small number of times. The J gene is TRBJ1-2, the V gene TRBV5-4; perhaps TRBD1 as D (5 bases). From germline, CDR1 is SGHNT and CDR2 YYREEE (reference sequence). Trimming removed 3 bases from V and 8 bases from J, with 20 bases in between. This CDR3 is 15 amino acids long. The CDR3 loop is CASSSAREARGGYTF. In DNA form, the CDR3 reads TGTGCCAGCAGCTCCGCTAGGGAGGCGAGGGGCGGCTACACCTTC.

The V gene is TRBV5-4, the J gene TRBJ2-3; 13 nucleotides line up with TRBD2. Germline V CDR1 and CDR2: SGHNT, YYREEE (reference sequence). The CDR3 has 15 amino acids. Trimming at V came to 9 bases and at J to 0 bases, leaving 4 bases not matched to a gene. As DNA, the CDR3 is TGTGCCACCGCGACTAGCGGGGGGAGCACAGATACGCAGTATTTT. As protein: CATATSGGSTDTQYF.

A few counts support this clonotype. The J gene is TRBJ2-3, the V gene TRBV7-9, with D possibly TRBD2 on 6 matching bases. The V gene's germline CDR1 is SEHNR and CDR2 FQNEAQ (reference sequence). V shed 1 base and J shed 4 bases, with 12 bases lying between them. This CDR3 spans 15 amino acids. The CDR3 protein is CASSLDRRGADTQYF. DNA of the CDR3: TGTGCCAGCAGCTTAGACCGGCGGGGAGCAGATACGCAGTATTTT.

The V call is TRBV18, the J call TRBJ1-1; D unresolved. This CDR3 is 16 amino acids long. Germline V CDR1 and CDR2: KGHSH, LQKENI. The V and J ends lost 0 bases and 4 bases respectively, with 15 bases between them. The chain's CDR3 is CASSPPSLGAFTEAFF. In DNA form, the CDR3 reads TGTGCCAGCTCACCACCAAGTTTGGGCGCTTTCACTGAAGCTTTCTTT.